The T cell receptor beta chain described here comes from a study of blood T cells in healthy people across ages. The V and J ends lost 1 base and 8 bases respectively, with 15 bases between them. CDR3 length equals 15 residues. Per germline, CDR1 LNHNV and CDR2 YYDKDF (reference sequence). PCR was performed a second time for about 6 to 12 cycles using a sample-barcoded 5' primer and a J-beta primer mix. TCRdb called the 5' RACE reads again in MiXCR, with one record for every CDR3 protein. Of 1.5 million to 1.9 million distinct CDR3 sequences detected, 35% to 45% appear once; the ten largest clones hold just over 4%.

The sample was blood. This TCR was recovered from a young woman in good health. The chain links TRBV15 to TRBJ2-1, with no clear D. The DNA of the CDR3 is TGTGCCACCAGCAGAGCGGCCAGCTCCCCCCATGAGCAGTTCTTC. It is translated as CATSRAASSPHEQFF.